The source of this T cell receptor (beta chain) is a study of cytomegalovirus exposure and HLA in healthy donors. Study-wide background: Sequencing of approximately 190 million T cells in an earlier analysis found about 120 million unique TCR beta sequences. Of all 370 or so donors who were genotyped, roughly 83% belonged to the Caucasian-associated ancestry cluster. General observations from the study: The study labeled 164 TCR beta chains cytomegalovirus-associated.

This CDR3 contains 14 residues. Germline V lookup: CDR1 MRHNA, CDR2 SNTAGT. Deletions cut 6 bases from V and 1 base from J, with 9 bases between. Remarks on this clone: Its cognate antigen is unknown.

The PCR employed 60 Vbeta primers together with 13 Jbeta primers. Here immunoSEQ multiplex PCR was the method, and the copy in TCRdb shows in-frame clones only, minus some. The sample lists about 150,000 clones, roughly three quarters occurring once. Donors had nominal health at sampling but likely had unrecorded immune exposures. The sample consisted of PBMCs. The V and J genes are TRBV6-4 and TRBJ2-2; no reliable D call. The clonotype originates from a young man in good health and CMV-seropositive. Written as DNA, the CDR3 is TGTGCCAGCAGACCCGACTTGAACACCGGGGAGCTGTTTTTT. Translated, it gives CASRPDLNTGELFF.